A selection of T cell receptor beta chains follows, all from one sample in a study of regulatory T cells in long-lasting Graves disease. TCRdb passed the multiplex PCR reads through MiXCR, listing each CDR3 protein once. The sample carries around 500,000 distinct CDR3 sequences, roughly 14% recorded once. These same records also appear under a second study, on T cells in Graves' hyperthyroidism and ophthalmopathy.

Sample: peripheral blood mononuclear cells (PBMCs), taken at new diagnosis, from a patient treated with antithyroid drugs. The receptors stem from a man aged 25-45 years with Graves disease. Both conserved end residues are part of each CDR3. A D gene is named only where the DNA matches it firmly. Clone size appears in some rows only: once, few, many, or a class for an expanded clone.

TGCAGCGTTGAACAGGGAGGAGAGACCCAGTACTTC | CSVEQGGETQYF | TRBJ2-5 | . | many | TRBV29-1
TGCGCCAGCAGCGTCCGGGACAGGAGTTACGAGCAGTACTTC | CASSVRDRSYEQYF | TRBJ2-7 | TRBD1 | many | TRBV5-1
TGCAGCGTTGTTCTTGATGGCTACACCTTC | CSVVLDGYTF | TRBJ1-2 | . | many | TRBV29-1
TGTGCCAGCAGTTCGACAGGGGATGGTCAGCCCCAGCATTTT | CASSSTGDGQPQHF | TRBJ1-5 | TRBD1 | few | TRBV27
TGTGCCAGCAGCTTACCTGTCGGGACTAGCTTCTACAATGAGCAGTTCTTC | CASSLPVGTSFYNEQFF | TRBJ2-1 | TRBD2 | . | TRBV7-9
TGTGCCAGCAGTGACGAGGGACAGAGCAATCAGCCCCAGCATTTT | CASSDEGQSNQPQHF | TRBJ1-5 | TRBD1 | many | TRBV2
TGCAGTGCACCTGCGGTGCCCACAGGTACGCAGTATTTT | CSAPAVPTGTQYF | TRBJ2-3 | . | many | TRBV20-1
TGCGCCAGCAGCTTGGAGCTTCTTTCCTACGAGCAGTACTTC | CASSLELLSYEQYF | TRBJ2-7 | . | few | TRBV5-1
TGTGCCAGCAGCAACGGAATCACTGAAGCTTTCTTT | CASSNGITEAFF | TRBJ1-1 | . | many | TRBV13
TGTGCCCGGGAAGGGGGGGGAGGTGGCGAGCAGTACTTC | CAREGGGGGEQYF | TRBJ2-7 | . | . | TRBV30
TGTGCCAGCAGCAAGGACCAGGGGTTCCCCTCCTACGAGCAGTACTTC | CASSKDQGFPSYEQYF | TRBJ2-7 | . | many | TRBV5-6
TGTGCCAGCAGCTTAATTGGAAACACCATATATTTT | CASSLIGNTIYF | TRBJ1-3 | . | . | TRBV7-2
TGTGCCACCGAAGACAGGGACCGTCTGGATGAGCAGTTCTTC | CATEDRDRLDEQFF | TRBJ2-1 | TRBD1 | many | TRBV24-1
TGTGCCAGCAGCTTAGTAACTAGCAGAGCCTACAATGAGCAGTTCTTC | CASSLVTSRAYNEQFF | TRBJ2-1 | . | . | TRBV7-9
TGTGCCAGCAGCTCTCCCCAGCGGGGGGCCTCCGAGCAGTACTTC | CASSSPQRGASEQYF | TRBJ2-7 | TRBD2 | . | TRBV7-9
TGTGCCAGCAGAGTTAGGGTCGATGAGCAGTTCTTC | CASRVRVDEQFF | TRBJ2-1 | . | . | TRBV12-3/TRBV12-4
TGCGCCAGCAGCTTGGGGCTAGCGGGAAAGGAGACCCAGTACTTC | CASSLGLAGKETQYF | TRBJ2-5 | TRBD2 | . | TRBV5-1